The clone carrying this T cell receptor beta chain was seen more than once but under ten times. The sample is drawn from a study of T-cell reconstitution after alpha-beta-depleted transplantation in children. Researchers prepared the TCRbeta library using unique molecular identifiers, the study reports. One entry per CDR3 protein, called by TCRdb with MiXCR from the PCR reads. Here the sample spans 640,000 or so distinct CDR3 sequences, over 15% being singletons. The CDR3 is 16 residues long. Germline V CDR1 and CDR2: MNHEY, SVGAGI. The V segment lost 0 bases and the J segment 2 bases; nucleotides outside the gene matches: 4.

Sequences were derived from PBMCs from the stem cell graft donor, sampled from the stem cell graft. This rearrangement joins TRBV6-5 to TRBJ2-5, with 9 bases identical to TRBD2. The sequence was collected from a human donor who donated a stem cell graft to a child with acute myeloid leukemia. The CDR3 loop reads CASSYSTSGKQETQYF. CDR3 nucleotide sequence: TGTGCCAGCAGTTACTCGACTAGCGGAAAACAAGAGACCCAGTACTTC.